The 8 T cell receptor beta chains presented below share a single source sample, sequenced in a study of T-cell memory formation after mild COVID-19 (dated by TCRdb to the early 2020s). The library relied on 5' RACE. Sequencing was performed on an Illumina NovaSeq 6000. TCRdb took the public reads, trimmed them with fastp at Q25, ran MiXCR for clone calling and kept in-frame beta chains. Rows merge per CDR3 protein into single entries with the most common DNA and genes. In all, the sample holds 250,000 to 350,000 distinct CDR3 sequences, and about 16% of those were seen once. The ten largest clones capture roughly 22% of the sample. The sequencing sample was made of PBMCs or a T cell subset sorted from them (not recorded which). The receptors stem from a man between 18 and 29 years old who had mild COVID-19 (a few samples of this study predate the infection). The sample titles of this study are shuffled in the database, so cell type and time point are left out; the donor was told from shared clones.

V gene TRBV6-9 combines with J gene TRBJ2-1; D not resolved. CDR1 MNHGY and CDR2 SVAAGI come from the germline V gene. The CDR3 extends over 15 amino acids. Between the trimmed V and J ends, which lost 5 bases and 5 bases, there was a span of 16 bases. The CDR3 loop reads CASSGFPDRNNEQFF. CDR3 DNA sequence: TGTGCCAGCAGTGGATTCCCGGACCGGAACAATGAGCAGTTCTTC.

This sequence joins TRBV5-1 and TRBJ2-7; D gene ambiguous. V shed 4 bases and J shed 0 bases, with 14 bases lying between them. The germline V gene encodes CDR1 SGHRS and CDR2 YFSETQ. This CDR3 has 15 residues. CDR3 residues: CASSLRTDLSYEQYF. The CDR3 DNA sequence: TGCGCCAGCAGCCTGAGGACGGATCTCTCCTACGAGCAGTACTTC.

The CDR3 DNA sequence: TGTGCCAGCAGCTTAGGACAGATAGCTTTCTTT. Its protein is CASSLGQIAFF. The J gene is TRBJ1-1, the V gene TRBV7-8; tentative D call: TRBD1 (5 bases). With 1 base removed from V and 10 bases from J, the gap between germline ends came to 7 bases. Germline V lookup: CDR1 SGHVS, CDR2 FQNEAQ. CDR3 size: 11 residues.

This rearrangement joins TRBV11-3 to TRBJ2-1; 8 bases match TRBD2. J gave up 7 bases and V 5 bases, and 10 bases lay outside the gene matches. Germline loops: CDR1 SGHNT, CDR2 YENEEA. The CDR3 runs 15 residues. The CDR3 here is CASSPTSGARNEQFF. CDR3 coding DNA: TGTGCCAGCAGCCCCACTAGCGGAGCACGGAATGAGCAGTTCTTC. Full variable domain (rest looked up from reference TRBV11-3 and TRBJ2-1): EAGVVQSPRYKIIEKKQPVAFWCNPISGHNTLYWYLQNLGQGPELLIRYENEEAVDDSQLPKDRFSAERLKGVDSTLKIQPAELGDSAVYLCASSPTSGARNEQFFGPGTRLTVL.

The CDR3 protein is CASSQETSGADTQYF. In DNA, the CDR3 is TGCGCCAGCAGCCAAGAGACTAGCGGGGCAGATACGCAGTATTTT. This chain uses TRBV4-1 with TRBJ2-3; 11 bases are shared with TRBD2. With 0 bases clipped from V and 4 bases from J, the junction kept 0 bases outside the gene matches. Germline lookup yields CDR1 MGHRA and CDR2 YSYEKL. The CDR3 loop spans 15 amino acids.

The chain carries TRBV20-1 and TRBJ2-1, with D tentatively TRBD2 (6 bases). Trimming took off 6 bases at V and 7 bases at J, with 19 bases between the two ends. This CDR3 is 14 amino acids long. Looked up from germline, CDR1 is DFQATT and CDR2 is SNEGSKA (reference sequence). CDR3 coding DNA: TGCAGTGCCTCCAAATCACAGGAGGGGAATGAGCAGTTCTTC. Translating gives CSASKSQEGNEQFF.

This clonotype came up a few times. The chain links TRBV7-2 to TRBJ2-7; D unresolved. The germline V gene has CDR1 SGHTA and CDR2 FQGNSA. The CDR3 contains 10 residues. V was pared by 8 bases and J by 2 bases, with 4 bases between. The CDR3 DNA reads TGTGCCAGCGTGGCCTACGAGCAGTACGTC. The encoded protein is CASVAYEQYV.

This clonotype appeared a few times. The J gene is TRBJ1-2, the V gene TRBV7-9; 9 bases align to TRBD1. The ends lost 5 bases at V and 4 bases at J; junction bases unmatched: 5. Germline CDR1 and CDR2: SEHNR and FQNEAQ (reference sequence). This CDR3 contains 14 residues. The CDR3 region has the DNA TGTGCCAGCAGCCCCGGGACAGGGCTCTATGGCTACACCTTC. This translates into CASSPGTGLYGYTF. The whole variable domain, filled in from reference TRBV7-9 and TRBJ1-2, reads DTGVSQNPRHKITKRGQNVTFRCDPISEHNRLYWYRQTLGQGPEFLTYFQNEAQLEKSRLLSDRFSAERPKGSFSTLEIQRTEQGDSAMYLCASSPGTGLYGYTFGSGTRLTVV.